This T cell receptor beta chain stems from a study of blood T cell repertoires in COVID-19. This CDR3 has 12 amino acids. Germline lookup yields CDR1 MNHEY and CDR2 SVGAGI. Unmatched junction bases numbered 2, after V lost 7 bases and J lost 4 bases. The table came from immunoSEQ multiplex PCR; TCRdb's copy has only in-frame clones and leaves some out. Among roughly 350,000 clones listed, 85% were seen once. The J gene is TRBJ1-2, the V gene TRBV6-5; 8 positions agree with TRBD1. The source is a young woman with acute or convalescent COVID-19. The sample consisted of peripheral blood. Here the CDR3 DNA reads TGTGCCAGCACCGGACAGGGCTATGGCTACACCTTC. Protein: CASTGQGYGYTF.